Shown below are 9 T cell receptor beta chains from a single sample sequenced in a study of regulatory T cells in long-lasting Graves disease. Libraries of TCR beta came from iRepertoire HTBI primers plus Arm-PCR of CDR3 regions. TCRdb itself ran the multiplex PCR reads through MiXCR, one entry per CDR3 protein. This repertoire shows approximately 400,000 distinct CDR3 sequences, roughly 24% found once; its top ten account for less than 30%. The time point: persistent/refractory GD, antithyroid drugs over 5 years with positive TRAb. There was RNA extracted from PBMCs, and the TCR library was made from it. The sample here was peripheral blood mononuclear cells (PBMCs), taken when the disease was refractory, from a patient treated with antithyroid drugs. These receptors originate from a woman aged 35 to 49 with Graves disease.

This clonotype showed up many times. The chain employs TRBV10-2 and TRBJ2-1; 8 bases line up with TRBD2. Germline lookup yields CDR1 WSHSY and CDR2 SAAADI. The CDR3 contains 15 residues. Germline trimming cut 7 bases from V and 2 bases from J; bases unmatched to any gene: 7. CDR3 bases: TGCGCCAGCAAGCGGCGGGAGGCTGCCTACAATGAGCAGTTCTTC. Its translation is CASKRREAAYNEQFF.

The chain has TRBV28 and TRBJ1-2, with D uncertain. This CDR3 has 12 residues. Trimming pared 1 base from V and 7 bases from J, leaving 7 bases between. Germline lookup yields CDR1 MDHEN and CDR2 SYDVKM. As DNA, the CDR3 is TGTGCCAGCAGTTTATATTCGGTTGGCTACACCTTC. Residues: CASSLYSVGYTF.

CDR3 sequence: CASSRQGAREQYF. DNA for the CDR3: TGCGCCAGCAGCCGACAGGGGGCAAGGGAGCAGTACTTC. The rearrangement links TRBV5-1 to TRBJ2-7, with TRBD1 matching over 10 bases. Germline V CDR1 and CDR2: SGHRS, YFSETQ. The V segment lost 4 bases and the J segment 7 bases; nucleotides outside the gene matches: 5. There are 13 residues in the CDR3.

This chain joins TRBV7-9 and TRBJ2-1; 10 nucleotides align to TRBD2. The CDR3 has 16 residues. Germline V CDR1 and CDR2: SEHNR, FQNEAQ (reference sequence). Trimming removed 5 bases from V and 7 bases from J; junction bases left unmatched: 11. The CDR3 is CASSDRPSGSSNEQFF. Here the CDR3 DNA reads TGTGCCAGCAGCGATCGGCCTAGCGGGAGTTCTAATGAGCAGTTCTTC.

The sample holds many counts of this clonotype. The chain is built from TRBV27 and TRBJ1-4, with a weak D call TRBD1 (6 bases). The CDR3 extends over 12 amino acids. CDR1 is MNHEY and CDR2 is SMNVEV in the germline V gene (reference sequence). Trimming cost V 3 bases and J 10 bases, with 9 bases left between them. For the CDR3, the DNA is TGTGCCAGCAGTTTTCTACAGGGAAAACTGTTTTTT. It specifies CASSFLQGKLFF.

The gene calls are TRBV27 and TRBJ2-5, with D perhaps matching TRBD2 (6 bases). Per germline, CDR1 MNHEY and CDR2 SMNVEV (reference sequence). The CDR3 runs 14 residues. V was trimmed by 5 bases and J by 7 bases, leaving 17 bases between them. The chain's CDR3 is CASSPGMRDGTQYF. CDR3 bases: TGTGCCAGCAGTCCCGGTATGCGGGATGGGACCCAGTACTTC.

This clonotype was detected a few times. The chain couples TRBV6-1 to TRBJ2-2; 9 nucleotides align to TRBD2. CDR1 is MNHNS, CDR2 SASEGT, per germline. The junction had 10 bases not matched to a gene; V was cut back by 5 bases and J by 6 bases. The CDR3 is 16 amino acids. Written as DNA, the CDR3 is TGTGCCAGCAGTATCTTAGCGGGAGAAATACCCGGGGAGCTGTTTTTT. It is translated as CASSILAGEIPGELFF.

The sample holds a few counts of this clonotype. The chain recombines TRBV14 with TRBJ1-2; D is uncertain. Germline V gene data show CDR1 as SGHDN and CDR2 as FVKESK. This CDR3 has 12 amino acids. The germline V and J ends were trimmed by 2 bases and 4 bases, with 5 bases remaining between them. The CDR3 DNA reads as TGTGCCAGCAGCCAACACAGCTATGGCTACACCTTC. Its protein product is CASSQHSYGYTF.

This clonotype showed up many times. J is TRBJ2-7 and V is TRBV29-1; maybe TRBD1 (5 bases). Germline CDR1 reads SQVTM; CDR2 reads ANQGSEA. Trimming stripped 6 bases from V and 0 bases from J, with 12 bases between. The CDR3 totals 13 residues. CDR3 nucleotide sequence: TGCAGCGTGTGGGGCCTCCCCTCCTACGAGCAGTACTTC. This translates into CSVWGLPSYEQYF.